This paragraph reports one T cell receptor beta chain. Germline V gene lookup returns CDR1 SGHTA and CDR2 FQGNSA. The length of the CDR3 is 16 residues. UMIs that included a 6-nucleotide sample barcode were added by template switching, which took place during cDNA synthesis. No DNA is given; TCRdb re-called the 5' RACE reads and lists each CDR3 protein once. With fewer than 400,000 distinct CDR3 sequences in the sample, the ten largest clones hold 5.5% to 6.5%. Donors each contributed one blood sample measuring 2 to 3 ml. This entry is derived from a study of monozygotic twins with inflammatory bowel disease.

Input material: blood. This clonotype originated in a human donor with ulcerative colitis or Crohn's disease, or a healthy co-twin of an affected twin (not recorded which). This chain connects TRBV7-2 to TRBJ2-5; the D gene TCRdb calls, TRBD1, cannot be checked with no DNA. The CDR3 loop is CASSSLTRKGQETQYF.